This T cell receptor beta chain was observed in a study of shared T cell receptors in the human thymus. Trimming removed 3 bases from V and 5 bases from J; junction bases left unmatched: 9. The CDR3 has 16 amino acids. Germline-derived CDR1 and CDR2 are LNHDA and SQIVND (reference sequence). TCRdb's table, derived via immunoSEQ multiplex PCR, lists solely in-frame clones and lacks some. This table holds some 700,000 clones, roughly 90% found once. These data are also associated with another study on human thymus T cells. From that study: The source of the thymus tissue was resections taken during corrective heart surgery. Gene usage (both V and J) appeared biased in thymic and blood repertoires. Highly overlapping thymic repertoires in unrelated individuals were reported by related research.

This TCR was recovered from a boy less than two years old with a congenital heart defect. The rearrangement links TRBV19 to TRBJ2-1, with 8 nucleotides matching TRBD2. Sequences were obtained from thymocytes. CDR3 in amino acids: CASSIASSGFDNEQFF. The CDR3 region has the DNA TGTGCCAGTAGTATCGCGTCTAGCGGGTTCGACAATGAGCAGTTCTTC.